The next 28 T cell receptor beta chains were all read from a single sample in a study of cytomegalovirus exposure and HLA in healthy donors. Amplification used 60 Vbeta primers and 13 Jbeta primers. Clones were sequenced by immunoSEQ multiplex PCR, and TCRdb holds only the in-frame ones, with some missing. The sample's table shows 40,000 or so clones. Sequencing was carried out using PBMCs. These receptors were obtained from a man aged 30 to 45 in good health and CMV-seronegative.

The chain uses TRBV30 and TRBJ2-7, with D perhaps TRBD1 (6 bases). Trimming took 0 bases from V and 8 from J, leaving 20 bases between them. The CDR3 runs to 15 residues. Germline CDR1 is GTSNPN and CDR2 is SVGIG (reference sequence). CDR3: CAWSVGWQGSPQQYF. The DNA of the CDR3 is TGTGCCTGGAGTGTAGGATGGCAGGGGTCGCCCCAGCAGTACTTC.

This sequence joins TRBV6-5 and TRBJ1-2; tentatively, D is TRBD1 (5 bases). Germline CDR1 is MNHEY and CDR2 is SVGAGI. This CDR3 comprises 14 residues. Trimming left V 0 bases short and J 7 bases short, with 12 bases between. The CDR3 sequence: CASSYSPGKGGYTF. The CDR3 DNA reads as TGTGCCAGCAGTTACTCTCCAGGGAAGGGTGGCTACACCTTC.

The chain uses TRBV4-1 and TRBJ2-3; 10 positions match TRBD2. The V segment lost 0 bases and the J segment 2 bases; nucleotides outside the gene matches: 8. The length of the CDR3 is 18 residues. Per the germline V gene, CDR1 is MGHRA and CDR2 is YSYEKL. As DNA, the CDR3 is TGCGCCAGCAGCCAAGACAGTACGGGGACTAGCGTCACAGATACGCAGTATTTT. Translating it yields CASSQDSTGTSVTDTQYF.

V gene TRBV7-8 combines with J gene TRBJ1-2; TRBD1 agrees at 8 bases. Germline V CDR1 and CDR2: SGHVS, FQNEAQ. The CDR3 has 17 residues. Germline trimming cut 3 bases from V and 4 bases from J; bases unmatched to any gene: 13. CDR3 in amino acids: CASSFSSGQGFLYGYTF. As DNA, the CDR3 is TGTGCCAGCAGCTTCTCTTCAGGACAGGGCTTCCTCTATGGCTACACCTTC.

The rearrangement joins TRBV13 to TRBJ2-1, with D tentatively TRBD2 (6 bases). The CDR3 totals 15 residues. V lost 6 bases and J 7 bases, leaving 19 bases between the germline ends. The germline CDR1 and CDR2 sequences are PRHDT and FYEKMQ (reference sequence). CDR3: CASSLVGGRRNEQFF. In DNA, the CDR3 is TGTGCCAGCAGTCTGGTGGGAGGTCGTAGGAATGAGCAGTTCTTC. Filled out from reference TRBV13 and TRBJ2-1, the complete variable domain reads AAGVIQSPRHLIKEKRETATLKCYPIPRHDTVYWYQQGPGQDPQFLISFYEKMQSDKGSIPDRFSAQQFSDYHSELNMSSLELGDSALYFCASSLVGGRRNEQFFGPGTRLTVL.

The chain uses TRBV29-1 and TRBJ2-1, with a possible D match to TRBD2 (5 bases). Germline loops: CDR1 SQVTM, CDR2 ANQGSEA. Trimming took off 2 bases at V and 0 bases at J, with 20 bases between the two ends. The CDR3 has 18 residues. The CDR3 is CSVESSGGPYSSYNEQFF. CDR3 nucleotides: TGCAGCGTTGAATCTTCAGGCGGGCCCTATAGCTCCTACAATGAGCAGTTCTTC.

V and J are TRBV7-4 and TRBJ1-1; 7 bases align to TRBD1. V lost 6 bases, J lost 3 bases, and 7 bases stayed unmatched. The germline V gene encodes CDR1 SGHVT and CDR2 SQSDAQ. This CDR3 spans 14 amino acids. The chain's CDR3 is CASSHRGMDTEAFF. As DNA, the CDR3 is TGTGCCAGCAGTCACAGGGGAATGGACACTGAAGCTTTCTTT.

This rearrangement joins TRBV7-9 to TRBJ1-1; 10 positions agree with TRBD1. CDR1 is SEHNR, CDR2 FQNEAQ, per germline (reference sequence). CDR3 size: 14 residues. The ends lost 4 bases at V and 3 bases at J; junction bases unmatched: 2. CDR3 in DNA: TGTGCCAGCAGCTCGGACAGGGGGGACACTGAAGCTTTCTTT. Translated: CASSSDRGDTEAFF.

V is TRBV11-2 and J is TRBJ1-2, with 7 bases aligning to TRBD1. The CDR3 runs 13 residues. With 5 bases clipped from V and 8 bases from J, the junction kept 8 bases outside the gene matches. The germline V gene has CDR1 SGHAT and CDR2 FQNNGV. CDR3 DNA: TGTGCCAGCAGCCGAACAGGGGCCTGGGGCTACACCTTC. Protein: CASSRTGAWGYTF.

V gene TRBV5-1 combines with J gene TRBJ2-7; D is possibly TRBD2 (5 bases). The CDR3 sequence is 16 residues long. Germline V lookup: CDR1 SGHRS, CDR2 YFSETQ. The V end was cut by 0 bases, the J end by 0 bases, with 13 bases between. The CDR3 here is CASSLGMDSFSYEQYF. In nucleotides, the CDR3 is TGCGCCAGCAGCTTGGGAATGGACTCGTTCTCCTACGAGCAGTACTTC.

J is TRBJ1-2 and V is TRBV4-2, with a possible D match to TRBD1 (5 bases). This CDR3 contains 15 residues. V dropped 5 bases and J dropped 1 base, with 14 bases sitting between them. Germline assignment: CDR1 LGHNA and CDR2 YNFKEQ. The CDR3 spells CASSDISRGNYGYTF. CDR3 nucleotide sequence: TGTGCCAGCAGCGATATAAGTAGGGGTAACTATGGCTACACCTTC.

The genes are TRBV19 and TRBJ2-2, with 7 bases identical to TRBD1. With V trimmed by 4 bases and J by 3 bases, 8 bases remained unmatched. The germline V gene has CDR1 LNHDA and CDR2 SQIVND (reference sequence). The CDR3 contains 16 residues. The CDR3 reads CASSTPGGWDTGELFF. The CDR3 region has the DNA TGTGCCAGTAGTACTCCAGGGGGTTGGGACACCGGGGAGCTGTTTTTT.

This sequence joins TRBV7-2 and TRBJ1-2, with TRBD1 matching over 8 bases. This CDR3 is 14 amino acids long. V was pared by 5 bases and J by 3 bases, with 5 bases of the junction left unmatched. Germline assignment: CDR1 SGHTA and CDR2 FQGNSA. The CDR3 coding sequence is TGTGCCAGCAGCCGACAGGGGTGGGACTATGGCTACACCTTC. Protein product: CASSRQGWDYGYTF.

J is TRBJ1-2 and V is TRBV10-3; TRBD1 agrees at 8 bases. CDR1 is ENHRY and CDR2 is SYGVKD in the germline V gene. The CDR3 has 15 amino acids. V lost 0 bases and J lost 4; bases outside the gene matches: 4. The CDR3 DNA reads as TGTGCCATCAGTGAGTCGGAGACAGGGGTCTATGGCTACACCTTC. Amino acids: CAISESETGVYGYTF.

The rearrangement uses TRBV5-1 and TRBJ2-2; TRBD2 aligns across 9 bases. Germline CDR1 SGHRS, CDR2 YFSETQ. CDR3 length: 18 residues. V trimming: 0 bases; J trimming: 1 base; junction bases outside the gene matches: 7. The CDR3 DNA reads TGCGCCAGCAGCTTGGCCAGGCGCGGGAGGGAGAACACCGGGGAGCTGTTTTTT. Its protein is CASSLARRGRENTGELFF.

CDR3 coding DNA: TGTGCCTACCGCGGGGGAAGGTTTGAAGCTTTCTTT. Encoded protein: CAYRGGRFEAFF. This chain connects TRBV30 to TRBJ1-1, with TRBD1 as a possible D gene (5 bases). Germline CDR1 GTSNPN, CDR2 SVGIG (reference sequence). This CDR3 region has 12 residues. Trimming removed 7 bases at V and 7 bases at J, with 16 bases between.

The V call is TRBV30, the J call TRBJ1-1; D might be TRBD1 (5 bases). The CDR3 runs to 11 residues. Germline V gives CDR1 GTSNPN, CDR2 SVGIG (reference sequence). This CDR3 reads CGGGTNTEAFF. As DNA, the CDR3 is TGTGGTGGGGGGACCAACACTGAAGCTTTCTTT.

This chain connects TRBV18 to TRBJ2-5; D may be TRBD1 (6 bases). CDR3 size: 11 residues. The germline V gene has CDR1 KGHSH and CDR2 LQKENI. V was cut by 3 bases and J by 9 bases, with 8 bases left in between. CDR3 amino acids: CASSPGAPQYF. In DNA, the CDR3 is TGTGCCAGCTCACCGGGGGCCCCCCAGTACTTC.

The V gene is TRBV5-1, the J gene TRBJ2-7; 7 positions match TRBD2. This CDR3 region has 17 residues. Germline-derived CDR1 and CDR2 are SGHRS and YFSETQ. Trimming took 0 bases from V and 2 from J; bases not matched to a gene: 11. The CDR3 loop is CASSLGGPSGFAYEQYF. CDR3 nucleotide sequence: TGCGCCAGCAGCTTGGGAGGACCTAGCGGTTTCGCCTACGAGCAGTACTTC. Looking up the rest from reference TRBV5-1 and TRBJ2-7 gives the full variable domain: KAGVTQTPRYLIKTRGQQVTLSCSPISGHRSVSWYQQTPGQGLQFLFEYFSETQRNKGNFPGRFSGRQFSNSRSEMNVSTLELGDSALYLCASSLGGPSGFAYEQYFGPGTRLTVT.

The chain is built from TRBV7-6 and TRBJ2-1; 8 positions match TRBD2. The CDR3 runs 15 residues. Germline loops: CDR1 SGHVS, CDR2 FNYEAQ. Trimming at V came to 3 bases and at J to 10 bases, leaving 11 bases not matched to a gene. The CDR3 loop is CASSFDGLAGEEQFF. The CDR3 DNA reads TGTGCCAGCAGCTTCGACGGACTAGCTGGGGAAGAGCAGTTCTTC.

The chain links TRBV10-3 to TRBJ1-2; D is ambiguous. The V gene lost 7 bases and the J gene lost 2 bases, with 5 bases spanning the gap. The CDR3 consists of 11 residues. Germline CDR1 ENHRY, CDR2 SYGVKD. In DNA form, the CDR3 reads TGTGCCATCACGGGAAACTATGGCTACACCTTC. This translates into CAITGNYGYTF.

This sequence joins TRBV7-2 and TRBJ2-7, with 7 positions matching TRBD2. The J segment lost 0 bases and the V segment lost 2 bases, leaving 4 bases of the junction unmatched. This CDR3 is built from 15 residues. In germline, CDR1 is SGHTA, CDR2 FQGNSA. The DNA of the CDR3 is TGTGCCAGCAGCTTACGACGCGGGAGCTCCTACGAGCAGTACTTC. Residues: CASSLRRGSSYEQYF.

The CDR3 bases are TGTGCCAGCAGCCAGTCACAGGGGTATGGCTACACCTTC. Translation: CASSQSQGYGYTF. The chain joins TRBV4-2 to TRBJ1-2; 7 bases are shared with TRBD1. Germline V gene lookup returns CDR1 LGHNA and CDR2 YNFKEQ. V lost 3 bases, J lost 5 bases, and 3 bases stayed unmatched. This CDR3 is built from 13 residues.

V is TRBV5-1 and J is TRBJ2-3, with 15 positions matching TRBD2. From germline, CDR1 is SGHRS and CDR2 YFSETQ. Unmatched junction bases numbered 6, after V lost 3 bases and J lost 4 bases. This CDR3 is 17 amino acids long. The CDR3 region is CASSSGLAGGGADTQYF. In nucleotides, the CDR3 is TGCGCCAGCAGCTCGGGACTAGCGGGAGGTGGGGCAGATACGCAGTATTTT.

V and J are TRBV4-1 and TRBJ1-2, with D perhaps matching TRBD1 (6 bases). Germline V lookup: CDR1 MGHRA, CDR2 YSYEKL. Deletions cut 5 bases from V and 2 bases from J, with 21 bases between. The CDR3 loop spans 17 amino acids. CDR3 in amino acids: CASSNNPRGGQNYGYTF. The CDR3 DNA is TGCGCCAGCAGCAACAACCCCCGGGGGGGGCAAAACTATGGCTACACCTTC.

The rearrangement joins TRBV19 to TRBJ2-5, with TRBD1 matching 7 bases. This CDR3 region has 15 residues. Germline V gene sequence: CDR1 LNHDA, CDR2 SQIVND (reference sequence). V shed 6 bases and J 3 bases; nucleotides not matched to a gene: 10. This CDR3 is CASRQPGQPKETQYF. CDR3 nucleotide sequence: TGTGCCAGTAGGCAACCGGGACAGCCTAAAGAGACCCAGTACTTC.

The V gene is TRBV20-1, the J gene TRBJ2-7, with D maybe TRBD1 (5 bases). The CDR3 has 11 residues. The germline CDR1 and CDR2 sequences are DFQATT and SNEGSKA (reference sequence). V was shortened by 3 bases and J by 8 bases, with 11 bases between the two germline ends. The CDR3 spells CSASQGLKQYF. In DNA, the CDR3 is TGCAGTGCTAGCCAGGGTCTAAAGCAGTACTTC.

CDR3 DNA sequence: TGTGCCAGTACCTCGACAGGGACCGGCTACACCTTC. Amino acids: CASTSTGTGYTF. The V and J genes are TRBV19 and TRBJ1-2; 7 bases are shared with TRBD1. V lost 7 bases to trimming and J lost 8 bases; unmatched junction nucleotides: 7. CDR1 is LNHDA, CDR2 SQIVND, per germline (reference sequence). The CDR3 extends over 12 amino acids.